The next 4 T cell receptor beta chains were all read from a single sample in a study of blood T cell repertoires in COVID-19 (dated by TCRdb to 2020 to 2021). Libraries were built with the immunoSEQ multiplex PCR assay. Drawn from immuneACCESS, this table holds only the in-frame rearrangements with V and J called that TCRdb kept. Clones are partly lost; checked studies trace under half to an unresolved V gene and leave the rest unexplained. The sample has about 190,000 clones on record, roughly 90% of them singletons. 5.5% to 7% of the sample goes to the ten largest clones. The sample taken for sequencing was peripheral blood. The receptors derive from a woman between 35 and 50 years old who had recovered from COVID-19.

This clone was seen only once. This chain connects TRBV7-3 to TRBJ1-6; no reliable D call. CDR1 is SGHTA, CDR2 FQGTGA, per germline. Trimming took off 1 base at V and 5 bases at J, with 12 bases between the two ends. This CDR3 contains 16 residues. The CDR3 DNA follows: TGTGCCAGCAGCTTAAACGGAGGAAACCATAATTCACCCCTCCACTTT. It specifies CASSLNGGNHNSPLHF.

J is TRBJ2-6 and V is TRBV5-4, with D tentatively TRBD2 (6 bases). CDR1 is SGHNT and CDR2 is YYREEE in the germline V gene (reference sequence). This CDR3 is 16 amino acids long. V lost 0 bases and J lost 4, with 11 bases in between. The CDR3 loop reads CASSLEAGTGANVLTF. For the CDR3, the DNA is TGTGCCAGCAGCTTGGAGGCGGGAACGGGGGCCAACGTCCTGACTTTC.

The J gene is TRBJ1-2, the V gene TRBV5-1; TRBD1 agrees at 9 bases. Trimming took 0 bases from V and 9 from J; bases not matched to a gene: 6. Germline values: CDR1 SGHRS, CDR2 YFSETQ. This CDR3 is 14 amino acids long. The CDR3 loop reads CASSLAGQGSRYTF. The CDR3 DNA follows: TGCGCCAGCAGCTTGGCGGGACAGGGCTCCCGCTACACCTTC.

This chain joins TRBV29-1 and TRBJ2-1; no clear D gene. This CDR3 is built from 10 residues. The germline V gene has CDR1 SQVTM and CDR2 ANQGSEA. Trimming cost V 4 bases and J 10 bases, with 8 bases left between them. DNA for the CDR3: TGCAGCGTTGGTCTTGAGGAGCAGTTCTTC. It codes for CSVGLEEQFF.